This entry is about one T cell receptor beta chain. The record originates from a study of blood T cell repertoires in COVID-19. V lost 5 bases and J lost 2; bases outside the gene matches: 7. This CDR3 has 16 residues. Germline lookup yields CDR1 SNHLY and CDR2 FYNNEI. Data came from immunoSEQ multiplex PCR; TCRdb stores just in-frame clones and leaves some out. Of 90,000 or so clones in the sample, around 90% were seen once. Sequences were obtained from peripheral blood. The sequence was collected from a man in his 60s with COVID-19, enrolled during active disease. The chain couples TRBV2 to TRBJ2-1; 9 bases line up with TRBD2. CDR3 nucleotides: TGTGCCAGCAGTCCCTTTGTAGCGGGAGCCTACAATGAGCAGTTCTTC. It specifies CASSPFVAGAYNEQFF.